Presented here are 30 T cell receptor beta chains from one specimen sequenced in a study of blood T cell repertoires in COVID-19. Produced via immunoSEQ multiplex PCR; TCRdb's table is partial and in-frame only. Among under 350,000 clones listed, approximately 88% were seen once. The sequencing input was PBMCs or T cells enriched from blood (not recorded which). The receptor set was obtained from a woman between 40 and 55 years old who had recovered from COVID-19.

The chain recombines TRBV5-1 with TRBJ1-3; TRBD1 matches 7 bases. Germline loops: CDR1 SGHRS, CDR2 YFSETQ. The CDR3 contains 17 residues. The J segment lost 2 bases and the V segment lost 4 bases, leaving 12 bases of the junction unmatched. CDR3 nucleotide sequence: TGCGCCAGCAGCCTTACCTCAGGGGGATTAGCTGGAAACACCATATATTTT. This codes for CASSLTSGGLAGNTIYF.

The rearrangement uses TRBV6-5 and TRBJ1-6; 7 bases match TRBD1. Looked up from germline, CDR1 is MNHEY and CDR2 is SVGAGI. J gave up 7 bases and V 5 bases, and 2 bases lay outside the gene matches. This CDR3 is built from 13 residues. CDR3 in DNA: TGTGCCAGCAGTCCGGGACAGAATTCACCCCTCCACTTT. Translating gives CASSPGQNSPLHF.

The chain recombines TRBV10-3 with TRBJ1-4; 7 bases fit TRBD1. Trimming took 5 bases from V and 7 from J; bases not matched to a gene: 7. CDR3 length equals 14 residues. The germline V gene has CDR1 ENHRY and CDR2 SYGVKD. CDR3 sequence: CAISPRGYAEKLFF. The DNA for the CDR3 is TGTGCCATCAGTCCCAGGGGGTATGCTGAAAAACTGTTTTTT.

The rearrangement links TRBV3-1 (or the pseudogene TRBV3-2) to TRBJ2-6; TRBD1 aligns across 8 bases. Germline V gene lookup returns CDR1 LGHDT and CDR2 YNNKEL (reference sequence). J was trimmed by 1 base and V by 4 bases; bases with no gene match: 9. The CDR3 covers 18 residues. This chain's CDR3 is CASSPRTGHRSGANVLTF. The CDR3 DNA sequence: TGTGCCAGCAGCCCGCGGACAGGGCATAGATCTGGGGCCAACGTCCTGACTTTC.

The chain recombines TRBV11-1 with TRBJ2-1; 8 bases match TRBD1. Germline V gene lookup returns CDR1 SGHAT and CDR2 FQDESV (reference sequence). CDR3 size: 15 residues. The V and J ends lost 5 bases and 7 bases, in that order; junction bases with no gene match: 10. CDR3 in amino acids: CASSNAGQGANEQFF. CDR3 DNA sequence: TGTGCCAGCAGCAACGCGGGGCAGGGGGCTAATGAGCAGTTCTTC.

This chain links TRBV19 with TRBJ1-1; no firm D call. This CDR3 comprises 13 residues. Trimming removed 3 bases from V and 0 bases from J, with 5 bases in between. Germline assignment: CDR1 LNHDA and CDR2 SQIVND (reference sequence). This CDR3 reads CASSISVNTEAFF. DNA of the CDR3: TGTGCCAGTAGTATCTCAGTGAACACTGAAGCTTTCTTT.

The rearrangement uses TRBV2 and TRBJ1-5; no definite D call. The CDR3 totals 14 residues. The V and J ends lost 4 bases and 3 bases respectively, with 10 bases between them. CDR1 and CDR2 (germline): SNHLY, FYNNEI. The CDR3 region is CASSGGQYNQPQHF. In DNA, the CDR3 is TGTGCCAGCAGTGGCGGGCAGTACAATCAGCCCCAGCATTTT.

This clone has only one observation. The CDR3 region has the DNA TGTGCCAGCAGCCCCCGGACCACGGGAGGCATTCAGTACTTC. Its translation: CASSPRTTGGIQYF. The chain has TRBV7-8 and TRBJ2-4, with 7 bases aligning to TRBD2. The CDR3 runs 14 residues. Per germline, CDR1 SGHVS and CDR2 FQNEAQ. Trimming removed 5 bases from V and 9 bases from J; junction bases left unmatched: 10.

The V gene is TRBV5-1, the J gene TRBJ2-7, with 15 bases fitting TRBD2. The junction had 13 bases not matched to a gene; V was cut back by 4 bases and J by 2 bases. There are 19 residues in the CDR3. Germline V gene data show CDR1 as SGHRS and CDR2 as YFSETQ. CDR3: CASSPRGLAGGGGAYEQYF. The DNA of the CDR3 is TGCGCCAGCAGCCCCCGGGGACTAGCGGGAGGAGGAGGTGCCTACGAGCAGTACTTC.

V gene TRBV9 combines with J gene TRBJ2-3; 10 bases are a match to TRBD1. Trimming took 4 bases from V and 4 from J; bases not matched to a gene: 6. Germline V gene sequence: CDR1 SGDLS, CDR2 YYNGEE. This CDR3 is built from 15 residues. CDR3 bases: TGTGCCAGCAGCCTTAGCGGGACAGGGGCAGATACGCAGTATTTT. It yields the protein CASSLSGTGADTQYF.

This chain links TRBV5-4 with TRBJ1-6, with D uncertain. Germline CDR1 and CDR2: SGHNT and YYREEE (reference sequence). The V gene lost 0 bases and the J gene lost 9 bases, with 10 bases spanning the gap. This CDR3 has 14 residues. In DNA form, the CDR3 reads TGTGCCAGCAGCTTGGTGGAGGTTGGTTCACCCCTCCACTTT. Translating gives CASSLVEVGSPLHF.

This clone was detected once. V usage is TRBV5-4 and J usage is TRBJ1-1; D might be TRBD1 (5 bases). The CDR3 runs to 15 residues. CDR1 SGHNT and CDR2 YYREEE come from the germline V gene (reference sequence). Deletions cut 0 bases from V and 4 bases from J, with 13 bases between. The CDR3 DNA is TGTGCCAGCAGCTTGGTCCTCACCGGGGGCACTGAAGCTTTCTTT. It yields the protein CASSLVLTGGTEAFF.

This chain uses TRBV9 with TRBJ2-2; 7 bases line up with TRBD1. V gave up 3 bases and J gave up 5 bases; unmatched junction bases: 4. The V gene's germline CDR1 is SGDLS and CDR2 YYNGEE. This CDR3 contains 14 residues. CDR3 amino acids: CASSDHRGTGELFF. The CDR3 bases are TGTGCCAGCAGCGACCACAGGGGAACCGGGGAGCTGTTTTTT.

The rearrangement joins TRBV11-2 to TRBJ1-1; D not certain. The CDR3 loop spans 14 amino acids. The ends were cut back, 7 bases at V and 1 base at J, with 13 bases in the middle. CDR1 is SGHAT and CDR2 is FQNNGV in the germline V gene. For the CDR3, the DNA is TGTGCCAGCACCAAGGACTGGGGGAACACTGAAGCTTTCTTT. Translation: CASTKDWGNTEAFF.

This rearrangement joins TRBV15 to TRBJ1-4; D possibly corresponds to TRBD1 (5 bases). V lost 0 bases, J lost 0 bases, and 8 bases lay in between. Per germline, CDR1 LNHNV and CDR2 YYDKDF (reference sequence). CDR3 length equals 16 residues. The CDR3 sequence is CATSRDRGATNEKLFF. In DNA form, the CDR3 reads TGTGCCACCAGCAGAGATCGGGGGGCAACTAATGAAAAACTGTTTTTT.

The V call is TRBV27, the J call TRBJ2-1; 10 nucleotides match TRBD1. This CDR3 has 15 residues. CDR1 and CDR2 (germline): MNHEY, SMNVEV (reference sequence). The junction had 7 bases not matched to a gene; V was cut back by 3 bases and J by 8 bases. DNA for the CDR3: TGTGCCAGCAGTTTCGGAGGGACAGGGGCTCATGAGCAGTTCTTC. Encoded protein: CASSFGGTGAHEQFF.

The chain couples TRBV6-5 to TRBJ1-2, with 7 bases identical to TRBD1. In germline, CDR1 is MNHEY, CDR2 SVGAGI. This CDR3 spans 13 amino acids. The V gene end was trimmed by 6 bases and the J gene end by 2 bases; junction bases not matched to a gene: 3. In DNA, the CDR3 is TGTGCCAGCAGAAAACAGGGGAACTATGGCTACACCTTC. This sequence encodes CASRKQGNYGYTF.

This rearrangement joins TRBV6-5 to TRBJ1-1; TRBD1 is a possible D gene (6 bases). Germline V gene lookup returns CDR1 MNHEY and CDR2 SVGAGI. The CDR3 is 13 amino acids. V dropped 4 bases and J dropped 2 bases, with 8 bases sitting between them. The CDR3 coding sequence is TGTGCCAGCAGTTGGGGACACAACACTGAAGCTTTCTTT. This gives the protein CASSWGHNTEAFF.

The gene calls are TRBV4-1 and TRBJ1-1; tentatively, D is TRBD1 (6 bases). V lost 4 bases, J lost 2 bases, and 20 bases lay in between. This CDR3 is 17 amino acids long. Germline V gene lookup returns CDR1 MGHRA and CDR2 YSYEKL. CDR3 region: CASSPRRAGRGNTEAFF. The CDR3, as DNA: TGCGCCAGCAGCCCCCGCAGGGCAGGCAGGGGAAACACTGAAGCTTTCTTT.

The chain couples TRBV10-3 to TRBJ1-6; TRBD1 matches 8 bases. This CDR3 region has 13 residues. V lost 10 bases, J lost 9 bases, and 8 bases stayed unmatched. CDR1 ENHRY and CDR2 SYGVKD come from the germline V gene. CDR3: CATRQGLGSPLHF. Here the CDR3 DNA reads TGTGCCACTCGACAGGGGTTAGGTTCACCCCTCCACTTT.

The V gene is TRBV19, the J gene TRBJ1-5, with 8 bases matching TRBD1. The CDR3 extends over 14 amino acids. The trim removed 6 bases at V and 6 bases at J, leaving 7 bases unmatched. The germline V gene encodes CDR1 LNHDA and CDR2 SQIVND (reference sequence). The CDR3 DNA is TGTGCCAGTAGCCCTGGACAGGGACGTCAGCCCCAGCATTTT. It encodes CASSPGQGRQPQHF.

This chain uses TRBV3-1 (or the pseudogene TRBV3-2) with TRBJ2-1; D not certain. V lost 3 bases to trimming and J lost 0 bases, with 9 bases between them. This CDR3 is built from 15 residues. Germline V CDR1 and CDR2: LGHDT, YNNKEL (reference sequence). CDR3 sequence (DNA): TGTGCCAGCAGCCAGTGGGCCAGCTCCTACAATGAGCAGTTCTTC. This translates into CASSQWASSYNEQFF.

In DNA, the CDR3 is TGTGCCTGGAGTGGCCGGGACAGGGGGCTTGTGATGTACACTGAAGCTTTCTTT. It yields the protein CAWSGRDRGLVMYTEAFF. The V and J genes are TRBV30 and TRBJ1-1, with 12 bases aligning to TRBD1. This CDR3 comprises 18 residues. Germline CDR1 and CDR2: GTSNPN and SVGIG (reference sequence). V dropped 1 base and J dropped 3; count of bases not matched to a gene: 12.

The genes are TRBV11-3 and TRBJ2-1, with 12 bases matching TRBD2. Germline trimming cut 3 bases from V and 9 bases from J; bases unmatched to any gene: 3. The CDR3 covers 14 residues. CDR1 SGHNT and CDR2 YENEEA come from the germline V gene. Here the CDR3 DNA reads TGTGCCAGCAGCTTGACTAGCGGGAGCGCTGAGCAGTTCTTC. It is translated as CASSLTSGSAEQFF.

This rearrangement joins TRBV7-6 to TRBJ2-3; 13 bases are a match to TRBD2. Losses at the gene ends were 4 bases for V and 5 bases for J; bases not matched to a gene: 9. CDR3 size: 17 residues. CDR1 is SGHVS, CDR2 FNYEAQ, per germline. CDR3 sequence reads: CASSWTSGGPPGDTQYF. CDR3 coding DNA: TGTGCCAGCAGCTGGACTAGCGGGGGACCTCCCGGAGATACGCAGTATTTT.

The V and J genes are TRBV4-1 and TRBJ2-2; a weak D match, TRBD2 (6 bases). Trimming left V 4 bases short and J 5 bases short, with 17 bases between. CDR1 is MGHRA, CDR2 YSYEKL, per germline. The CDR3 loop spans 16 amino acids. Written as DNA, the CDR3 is TGCGCCAGCAGCCTTTCCTTCGCGGAGGGTACCGGGGAGCTGTTTTTT. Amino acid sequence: CASSLSFAEGTGELFF.

The CDR3 DNA sequence: TGTGCCAGCAGCTTAGCGAAGGGACTCGTAACAGATACGCAGTATTTT. As protein: CASSLAKGLVTDTQYF. This sequence joins TRBV7-9 and TRBJ2-3, with D perhaps matching TRBD2 (6 bases). The CDR3 consists of 16 residues. Germline-derived CDR1 and CDR2 are SEHNR and FQNEAQ (reference sequence). Trimming pared 0 bases from V and 3 bases from J, leaving 13 bases between.

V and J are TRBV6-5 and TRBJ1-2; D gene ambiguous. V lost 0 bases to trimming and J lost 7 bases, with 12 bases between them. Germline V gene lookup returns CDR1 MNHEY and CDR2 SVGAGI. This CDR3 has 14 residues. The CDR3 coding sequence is TGTGCCAGCAGTTACTCGCAGCTGGGCCGTGGCTACACCTTC. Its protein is CASSYSQLGRGYTF.

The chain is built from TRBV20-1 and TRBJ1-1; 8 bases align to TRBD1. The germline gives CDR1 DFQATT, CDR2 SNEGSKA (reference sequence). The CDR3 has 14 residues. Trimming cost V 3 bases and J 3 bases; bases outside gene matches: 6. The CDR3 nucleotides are TGCAGTGCTAGTATAGGACAGGGTTACACTGAAGCTTTCTTT. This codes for CSASIGQGYTEAFF.

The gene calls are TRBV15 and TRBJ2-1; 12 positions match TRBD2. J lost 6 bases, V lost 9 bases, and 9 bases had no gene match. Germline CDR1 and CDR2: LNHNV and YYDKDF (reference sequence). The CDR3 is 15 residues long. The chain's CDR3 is CATFPLAGGVNEQFF. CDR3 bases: TGTGCCACGTTCCCTCTAGCGGGAGGGGTCAATGAGCAGTTCTTC.